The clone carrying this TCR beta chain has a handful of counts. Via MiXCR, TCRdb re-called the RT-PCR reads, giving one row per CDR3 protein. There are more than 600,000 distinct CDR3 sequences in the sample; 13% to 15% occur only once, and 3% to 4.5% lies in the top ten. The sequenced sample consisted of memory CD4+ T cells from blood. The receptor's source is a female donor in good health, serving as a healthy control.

The CDR3 reads CASSASGGTEAFF. CDR3 in DNA: TGTGCCAGCAGTGCGAGTGGGGGCACTGAAGCTTTCTTT. The V call is TRBV7-9, the J call TRBJ1-1, with D maybe TRBD1 (5 bases). The germline gives CDR1 SEHNR, CDR2 FQNEAQ (reference sequence). Trimming stripped 6 bases from V and 4 bases from J, with 12 bases between. This CDR3 has 13 residues.